This T cell receptor (beta chain) came from a study of cytomegalovirus exposure and HLA in healthy donors. PCR amplification relied on 60 Vbeta primers (plus 13 Jbeta primers). Assay used: immunoSEQ multiplex PCR; TCRdb lists only in-frame clones, some missing. The data contain about 180,000 clones, over 70% of them singletons. Sequencing was carried out using PBMCs. The TCR was taken from a man aged 18-30 years in good health and CMV-seronegative.

The CDR3 reads CASSLQGWGGSRYGYTF. DNA for the CDR3: TGCGCCAGCAGCCTCCAGGGGTGGGGGGGCTCCCGCTATGGCTACACCTTC. V gene TRBV4-3 combines with J gene TRBJ1-2, with D perhaps matching TRBD1 (6 bases). The CDR3 extends over 17 amino acids. Germline loops: CDR1 LGHNA, CDR2 YSLEER. V dropped 4 bases and J dropped 4 bases, with 22 bases sitting between them.